The clone carrying this T cell receptor beta chain has more than one count but fewer than ten. This sample was taken from a study of beta chain features in type 1 diabetes. The whole isolated RNA underwent reverse transcription, so sequencing captured expressed TCRB transcripts. Profiled with immunoSEQ multiplex PCR; TCRdb holds only in-frame clones, not every one. Here the sample spans around 280,000 clones, under 8.5% being singletons. Each of the sorted populations had a purity greater than 98%. Germline lookup yields CDR1 KGHSH and CDR2 LQKENI. The ends lost 0 bases at V and 3 bases at J; junction bases unmatched: 4. This CDR3 is built from 15 residues.

The sequencing sample was made of central memory CD4+ T cells from blood. The clonotype comes from a woman aged 18-30 years in good health. The genes are TRBV18 and TRBJ1-1; 7 nucleotides align to TRBD1. CDR3 DNA sequence: TGTGCCAGCTCACCACCGTCAGGGGGGCACACTGAAGCTTTCTTT. Translating it yields CASSPPSGGHTEAFF.